One sample yielded the 23 T cell receptor beta chains listed below, sequenced in a study. Each CDR3 protein is one row after TCRdb ran MiXCR on the 5' RACE reads. The sample holds about 32,000 distinct CDR3 sequences, about 24% seen once. Sequencing used memory CD4+ T cells sorted from blood. Subset noted: memory CD4+ T cells, CD4+CD45RO+CD25-. The receptors come from a female donor with breast cancer.

Note on this clonotype: A read error may be the cause here, since a much bigger clone is one base away. The J gene is TRBJ1-1, the V gene TRBV4-1; D possibly corresponds to TRBD1 (5 bases). This CDR3 region has 15 residues. The V end lost 3 bases, the J end lost 4 bases, and 15 bases lay between the germline ends. CDR1 is MGHRA and CDR2 is YSYEKL in the germline V gene. The CDR3 DNA follows: TGCGCCAGCAGCCAGGCGCCACAGGAGTCCACTGAAGCTTTCTTT. Its translation: CASSQAPQESTEAFF.

Note on this clonotype: One end of the junction does not line up with germline, which may come from a read error. The chain is built from TRBV9 and TRBJ1-5; tentative D call: TRBD1 (6 bases). CDR1 is SGDLS and CDR2 is YYNGEE in the germline V gene. This CDR3 is built from 15 residues. CDR3: CAGSPNRATLQPQHF. Here the CDR3 DNA reads TGTGCCGGCAGCCCCAACAGGGCGACCCTTCAGCCCCAGCATTTT.

Details on this clonotype: One base away lies a much larger clone, so this may be a sequencing read error. CDR3 nucleotide sequence: TGTGCCAGCATCGGCCCGGGGGGGCAAGAGACCCAGTACTTC. This sequence encodes CASIGPGGQETQYF. The gene calls are TRBV6-5 and TRBJ2-5, with 8 bases matching TRBD2. With 7 bases clipped from V and 2 bases from J, the junction kept 6 bases outside the gene matches. Germline CDR1 and CDR2: MNHEY and SVGAGI. This CDR3 spans 14 amino acids.

This clonotype was observed a few times. This sequence joins TRBV5-5 and TRBJ1-5; D remains unclear. The CDR3 has 15 residues. V dropped 0 bases and J dropped 5 bases, with 12 bases sitting between them. Germline CDR1 and CDR2: SGHKS and YYEKEE (reference sequence). The CDR3 DNA reads TGTGCCAGCAGCTTGGTGGGCAGTGGGGATCAGCCCCAGCATTTT. As protein: CASSLVGSGDQPQHF. The entire variable domain, with the rest obtained from reference TRBV5-5 and TRBJ1-5, is as follows: DAGVTQSPTHLIKTRGQQVTLRCSPISGHKSVSWYQQVLGQGPQFIFQYYEKEERGRGNFPDRFSARQFPNYSSELNVNALLLGDSALYLCASSLVGSGDQPQHFGDGTRLSIL.

This clonotype has a count of ten or more. The chain is built from TRBV5-1 and TRBJ1-2; D unclear. The CDR3 runs 13 residues. V lost 4 bases and J 4 bases, leaving 11 bases between the germline ends. The germline V gene encodes CDR1 SGHRS and CDR2 YFSETQ. The CDR3 DNA follows: TGCGCCAGCAGCCCCGGGCGCCTCTATGGCTACACCTTC. Translation: CASSPGRLYGYTF.

In this sample, this clonotype turned up a few times. The chain links TRBV27 to TRBJ2-7; 7 nucleotides agree with TRBD1. Trimming at V came to 4 bases and at J to 5 bases, leaving 14 bases not matched to a gene. CDR1 MNHEY and CDR2 SMNVEV come from the germline V gene (reference sequence). The CDR3 is 16 amino acids. The chain's CDR3 is CASSSLHRGLPHEQYF. CDR3 nucleotide sequence: TGTGCCAGCAGTTCCCTTCACAGGGGCCTCCCCCACGAGCAGTACTTC.

This clonotype has ten or more counts. The chain combines TRBV20-1 with TRBJ2-1; D is unresolved. The V gene lost 3 bases and the J gene lost 7 bases, with 10 bases spanning the gap. CDR1 DFQATT and CDR2 SNEGSKA come from the germline V gene (reference sequence). The CDR3 has 12 amino acids. CDR3 sequence: CSASPVQNEQFF. The DNA for the CDR3 is TGCAGTGCTAGTCCTGTTCAGAATGAGCAGTTCTTC.

This clonotype is termed medium-sized (0.01 to 0.1%). This rearrangement joins TRBV5-6 to TRBJ2-7; D call uncertain. CDR3 length: 13 amino acids. CDR1 SGHDT and CDR2 YYEEEE come from the germline V gene. Between the trimmed V and J ends, which lost 0 bases and 0 bases, there was a span of 4 bases. The CDR3 DNA follows: TGTGCCAGCAGCTTGGTAGCCTCCTACGAGCAGTACTTC. Its protein product is CASSLVASYEQYF.

The rearrangement links TRBV7-6 to TRBJ1-1, with D perhaps TRBD1 (5 bases). CDR3 length: 15 residues. Per the germline V gene, CDR1 is SGHVS and CDR2 is FNYEAQ. V was shortened by 5 bases and J by 0 bases, with 13 bases between the two germline ends. In DNA form, the CDR3 reads TGTGCCAGCAGCCTACAAAGCAGGGTGAACACTGAAGCTTTCTTT. This translates into CASSLQSRVNTEAFF.

This clonotype showed up many times. The rearrangement joins TRBV18 to TRBJ2-1; no reliable D call. Trimming left V 3 bases short and J 10 bases short, with 13 bases between. Germline V gene data show CDR1 as KGHSH and CDR2 as LQKENI. CDR3 length: 13 residues. The CDR3 reads CASSPRPSREQFF. The CDR3 DNA reads as TGTGCCAGCTCACCTCGTCCCTCCAGAGAGCAGTTCTTC.

This clonotype was counted a few times. The J gene is TRBJ2-1, the V gene TRBV12-3 or TRBV12-4; D is tentatively TRBD1 or TRBD2 (6 bases each). V dropped 8 bases and J dropped 5 bases, with 28 bases sitting between them. The CDR3 sequence is 18 residues long. The CDR3 sequence is CASGFRDFPKGGHNEQFF. The CDR3 bases are TGTGCCAGCGGCTTCCGGGACTTCCCAAAGGGGGGACACAATGAGCAGTTCTTC.

This clonotype was recorded a few times. DNA for the CDR3: TGTGCCAGCAGCTTACAAGGGGGCGACGCCGGGGAGCTGTTTTTT. Translated, it gives CASSLQGGDAGELFF. The chain recombines TRBV7-3 with TRBJ2-2; 7 bases are shared with TRBD1. Germline V gene data show CDR1 as SGHTA and CDR2 as FQGTGA. The V segment lost 2 bases and the J segment 6 bases; nucleotides outside the gene matches: 6. The CDR3 extends over 15 amino acids. The variable domain in full, with the rest retrieved from reference TRBV7-3 and TRBJ2-2, is GAGVSQTPSNKVTEKGKYVELRCDPISGHTALYWYRQSLGQGPEFLIYFQGTGAADDSGLPNDRFFAVRPEGSVSTLKIQRTERGDSAVYLCASSLQGGDAGELFFGEGSRLTVL.

The sample holds a few counts of this clonotype. The gene calls are TRBV27 and TRBJ2-7, with 9 bases identical to TRBD1. V shed 7 bases and J 3 bases; nucleotides not matched to a gene: 7. CDR3 length equals 14 residues. From germline, CDR1 is MNHEY and CDR2 SMNVEV (reference sequence). Here the CDR3 reads CASINPGQGYEQYF. The CDR3 bases are TGTGCCAGCATAAATCCGGGACAGGGCTACGAGCAGTACTTC.

This clonotype was seen a handful of times. The chain couples TRBV20-1 to TRBJ1-2, with 9 positions matching TRBD1. Germline CDR1 is DFQATT and CDR2 is SNEGSKA (reference sequence). The CDR3 covers 13 residues. V was pared by 6 bases and J by 8 bases, with 10 bases of the junction left unmatched. The CDR3 sequence: CSAPPSDRGGYTF. CDR3 coding DNA: TGCAGTGCCCCACCGTCGGACAGGGGCGGCTACACCTTC.

This clonotype was observed many times. This chain uses TRBV20-1 with TRBJ2-1; D might be TRBD1 or TRBD2, each matching 5 bases. V was cut by 4 bases and J by 9 bases, with 25 bases left in between. Germline V lookup: CDR1 DFQATT, CDR2 SNEGSKA (reference sequence). The CDR3 has 16 amino acids. CDR3 nucleotides: TGCAGTGCTATCGGGACCAGTTCGGTCCTCTCTAGTGAGCAGTTCTTC. It codes for CSAIGTSSVLSSEQFF.

The V and J genes are TRBV5-1 and TRBJ2-7, with D possibly called TRBD1 or TRBD2 (5 bases each). There are 13 residues in the CDR3. Germline values: CDR1 SGHRS, CDR2 YFSETQ. V dropped 5 bases and J dropped 3 bases, with 12 bases sitting between them. This chain's CDR3 is CASRGTEVYEQYF. The CDR3 bases are TGCGCCAGCAGAGGGACGGAGGTCTACGAGCAGTACTTC.

This clonotype was recorded many times. This chain uses TRBV9 with TRBJ1-4, with D unresolved. The CDR3 is 14 residues long. Germline V gene data show CDR1 as SGDLS and CDR2 as YYNGEE. V was trimmed by 0 bases and J by 2 bases, leaving 5 bases between them. The CDR3 region is CASSVGTTNEKLFF. CDR3 coding DNA: TGTGCCAGCAGCGTAGGTACCACTAATGAAAAACTGTTTTTT.

About this clonotype: Possible read error: a much larger clone is one base away. J is TRBJ1-4 and V is TRBV4-3; tentative D call: TRBD1 (6 bases). The CDR3 consists of 16 residues. Germline lookup yields CDR1 LGHNA and CDR2 YSLEER. CDR3: CASSQDTGTTNEKLSF. CDR3 DNA sequence: TGCGCCAGCAGCCAAGACACAGGGACAACTAATGAAAAACTGTCTTTT.

This clonotype has ten or more counts. The gene calls are TRBV29-1 and TRBJ2-7, with D perhaps TRBD2 (7 bases). Germline CDR1 is SQVTM and CDR2 is ANQGSEA. CDR3 size: 12 residues. The V and J ends lost 7 bases and 4 bases respectively, with 14 bases between them. The CDR3 protein is CSAMEGGYEQYF. The DNA for the CDR3 is TGCAGCGCTATGGAGGGGGGGTACGAGCAGTACTTC.

The V gene is TRBV4-1, the J gene TRBJ1-3; no clear D. Germline assignment: CDR1 MGHRA and CDR2 YSYEKL. The V and J ends lost 1 base and 0 bases respectively, with 16 bases between them. This CDR3 contains 18 residues. CDR3 sequence reads: CASSQGHLGRASGNTIYF. The CDR3 DNA reads as TGCGCCAGCAGCCAAGGTCATCTAGGACGGGCCTCTGGAAACACCATATATTTT.

This clonotype appeared many times. V and J are TRBV12-3 or TRBV12-4 and TRBJ1-4; D is unresolved. The V end lost 8 bases, the J end lost 10 bases, and 11 bases lay between the germline ends. This CDR3 region has 11 residues. For the CDR3, the DNA is TGTGCCAGCCGCCGAGGTGGAAAACTGTTTTTT. Protein: CASRRGGKLFF.

V and J are TRBV28 and TRBJ2-7; 10 bases are a match to TRBD1. V trimming: 6 bases; J trimming: 3 bases; junction bases outside the gene matches: 5. This CDR3 spans 14 amino acids. Germline loops: CDR1 MDHEN, CDR2 SYDVKM. The CDR3 DNA follows: TGTGCCAGCAGACACCGGGACAGGGGCTACGAGCAGTACTTC. Protein product: CASRHRDRGYEQYF.

This clonotype was seen a few times. J is TRBJ2-1 and V is TRBV5-4, with 7 bases aligning to TRBD2. Germline CDR1 reads SGHNT; CDR2 reads YYREEE (reference sequence). The CDR3 extends over 16 amino acids. The V and J ends lost 2 bases and 2 bases, in that order; junction bases with no gene match: 7. The CDR3 region has the DNA TGTGCCAGCAGCTTTCGAGCGGGGCCGACCTACAATGAGCAGTTCTTC. As protein: CASSFRAGPTYNEQFF.